Below are 27 T cell receptor beta chains sequenced from a single sample in a study of T cells in localized non-small cell lung cancer. Profiled with immunoSEQ multiplex PCR; TCRdb holds only in-frame clones, not every one. The data hold tens of thousands of clones, with 87% observed a single time. Source: peripheral blood, taken before any cancer treatment. These receptors originate from a man between 40 and 69 years old with stage I squamous cell lung carcinoma.

This sequence joins TRBV18 and TRBJ1-2; D is uncertain. V lost 2 bases, J lost 6 bases, and 13 bases lay in between. This CDR3 is built from 14 residues. In germline, CDR1 is KGHSH, CDR2 LQKENI. The CDR3 coding sequence is TGTGCCAGCTCACCAGAGGCGGCTGCCCATGGCTACACCTTC. This encodes CASSPEAAAHGYTF. Looking up the rest from reference TRBV18 and TRBJ1-2 gives the full variable domain: NAGVMQNPRHLVRRRGQEARLRCSPMKGHSHVYWYRQLPEEGLKFMVYLQKENIIDESGMPKERFSAEFPKEGPSILRIQQVVRGDSAAYFCASSPEAAAHGYTFGSGTRLTVV.

This clone has only one observation. V gene TRBV7-8 combines with J gene TRBJ1-2, with D perhaps matching TRBD1 (5 bases). This CDR3 is 13 amino acids long. Germline assignment: CDR1 SGHVS and CDR2 FQNEAQ. V lost 0 bases and J 10 bases, leaving 12 bases between the germline ends. The CDR3 sequence is CASSLAEQASYTF. CDR3 nucleotide sequence: TGTGCCAGCAGCTTAGCGGAACAGGCTTCCTACACCTTC.

The chain recombines TRBV6-6 with TRBJ2-5; TRBD2 matches 7 bases. Germline CDR1 reads MNHNY; CDR2 reads SVGAGI (reference sequence). This CDR3 region has 15 residues. The junction had 4 bases not matched to a gene; V was cut back by 2 bases and J by 1 base. The CDR3 spells CASSYGGGGQETQYF. The CDR3 coding sequence is TGTGCCAGCAGTTACGGGGGGGGAGGCCAAGAGACCCAGTACTTC.

This clone was counted once. V gene TRBV6-5 combines with J gene TRBJ1-2, with D tentatively TRBD1 (5 bases). V dropped 0 bases and J dropped 8 bases, with 13 bases sitting between them. This CDR3 has 14 amino acids. The germline V gene has CDR1 MNHEY and CDR2 SVGAGI. In DNA form, the CDR3 reads TGTGCCAGCAGTTACTCTCCTGGGGCGTCGGGCTACACCTTC. Translation: CASSYSPGASGYTF.

CDR3 region: CASSLKGIGGYTF. The CDR3 region has the DNA TGTGCCAGCAGCTTAAAGGGGATAGGTGGCTACACCTTC. V gene TRBV11-1 combines with J gene TRBJ1-2; tentative D call: TRBD1 (5 bases). The CDR3 length is 13 residues. Trimming pared 2 bases from V and 7 bases from J, leaving 11 bases between. Germline CDR1 is SGHAT and CDR2 is FQDESV (reference sequence).

This clone occurred once. The chain is built from TRBV2 and TRBJ1-5, with D uncertain. Germline values: CDR1 SNHLY, CDR2 FYNNEI. The CDR3 has 13 amino acids. The V and J ends lost 4 bases and 0 bases respectively, with 4 bases between them. The CDR3 sequence is CASSGNSNQPQHF. In DNA, the CDR3 is TGTGCCAGCAGTGGAAATAGCAATCAGCCCCAGCATTTT.

V usage is TRBV6-5 and J usage is TRBJ1-2, with D uncertain. V lost 5 bases, J lost 6 bases, and 16 bases lay in between. The CDR3 extends over 14 amino acids. The germline gives CDR1 MNHEY, CDR2 SVGAGI. The CDR3: CASSPDNRGDGYTF. The CDR3, as DNA: TGTGCCAGCAGTCCCGATAATCGTGGGGATGGCTACACCTTC.

The V gene is TRBV5-1, the J gene TRBJ1-1, with a weak D call TRBD1 (6 bases). The germline V and J ends were trimmed by 4 bases and 3 bases, with 16 bases remaining between them. This CDR3 region has 15 residues. Germline V gene sequence: CDR1 SGHRS, CDR2 YFSETQ. The CDR3 is CASSQRVAGDTEAFF. For the CDR3, the DNA is TGCGCCAGCAGCCAACGGGTGGCAGGGGACACTGAAGCTTTCTTT.

The J gene is TRBJ1-1, the V gene TRBV9; D remains unclear. Germline loops: CDR1 SGDLS, CDR2 YYNGEE. The CDR3 length is 14 residues. V dropped 1 base and J dropped 1 base, with 8 bases sitting between them. The CDR3 reads CASSVTGSNTEAFF. CDR3 nucleotide sequence: TGTGCCAGCAGCGTAACGGGTTCGAACACTGAAGCTTTCTTT.

V gene TRBV2 combines with J gene TRBJ1-3; D remains unclear. The CDR3 covers 14 residues. Germline-derived CDR1 and CDR2 are SNHLY and FYNNEI. V was pared by 6 bases and J by 3 bases, with 12 bases between. CDR3 in DNA: TGTGCCAGCAGATTTGGAGGGCTTGGAAACACCATATATTTT. Protein product: CASRFGGLGNTIYF.

The rearrangement links TRBV28 to TRBJ2-5; 7 positions agree with TRBD1. The CDR3 contains 13 residues. V gave up 6 bases and J gave up 2 bases; unmatched junction bases: 3. Germline V CDR1 and CDR2: MDHEN, SYDVKM. Here the CDR3 reads CASRKQGQETQYF. As DNA, the CDR3 is TGTGCCAGCAGGAAACAGGGGCAAGAGACCCAGTACTTC.

J is TRBJ2-1 and V is TRBV5-4, with 9 bases identical to TRBD2. CDR1 is SGHNT, CDR2 YYREEE, per germline (reference sequence). After removal of 0 bases from V and 9 bases from J, the junction contained 10 bases not matched to a gene. The CDR3 is made up of 16 amino acids. This CDR3 is CASSLGQRGALGEQFF. DNA of the CDR3: TGTGCCAGCAGCTTGGGCCAGCGGGGGGCCCTGGGTGAGCAGTTCTTC.

The gene calls are TRBV19 and TRBJ2-3, with TRBD2 matching over 12 bases. In germline, CDR1 is LNHDA, CDR2 SQIVND (reference sequence). Losses at the gene ends were 5 bases for V and 2 bases for J; bases not matched to a gene: 8. This CDR3 region has 17 residues. The CDR3 here is CASSVSGLAGNTDTQYF. DNA of the CDR3: TGTGCCAGTAGTGTATCAGGACTAGCGGGGAACACAGATACGCAGTATTTT.

The V call is TRBV6-1, the J call TRBJ2-3; perhaps TRBD1 as D (5 bases). CDR1 MNHNS and CDR2 SASEGT come from the germline V gene. With 4 bases removed from V and 3 bases from J, the gap between germline ends came to 14 bases. The CDR3 runs to 15 residues. The CDR3 sequence is CASSGGGYLTDTQYF. The DNA for the CDR3 is TGTGCCAGCAGTGGGGGCGGATATTTGACAGATACGCAGTATTTT.

The gene calls are TRBV6-6 and TRBJ1-1; D call uncertain. V was shortened by 3 bases and J by 7 bases, with 12 bases between the two germline ends. Germline CDR1 MNHNY, CDR2 SVGAGI (reference sequence). There are 13 residues in the CDR3. The CDR3 DNA follows: TGTGCCAGCAGTTATCAAACCGGGGTTGAAGCTTTCTTT. It yields the protein CASSYQTGVEAFF.

V is TRBV29-1 and J is TRBJ1-4; D is ambiguous. Germline V gives CDR1 SQVTM, CDR2 ANQGSEA. The length of the CDR3 is 12 residues. The V end was cut by 5 bases, the J end by 8 bases, with 12 bases between. CDR3 sequence: CSVKDRGEKLFF. CDR3 DNA sequence: TGCAGCGTTAAGGACCGAGGAGAAAAACTGTTTTTT.

The chain is built from TRBV4-1 and TRBJ1-6, with D unclear. Germline assignment: CDR1 MGHRA and CDR2 YSYEKL. Trimming stripped 2 bases from V and 7 bases from J, with 18 bases between. The CDR3 covers 17 residues. CDR3 sequence (DNA): TGCGCCAGCAGCCAACCAGTGGACGGGGAGGAGAATTCACCCCTCCACTTT. Amino acid sequence: CASSQPVDGEENSPLHF.

V and J are TRBV7-9 and TRBJ1-1; 9 nucleotides agree with TRBD1. The CDR3 consists of 13 residues. Germline V gene data show CDR1 as SEHNR and CDR2 as FQNEAQ (reference sequence). J was trimmed by 11 bases and V by 5 bases; bases with no gene match: 9. The CDR3 nucleotides are TGTGCCAGCAGCATTGACAGGGGGAGAGAGGCTTTCTTT. Residues: CASSIDRGREAFF.

The rearrangement joins TRBV4-2 to TRBJ1-1; 8 bases line up with TRBD1. Germline V gene data show CDR1 as LGHNA and CDR2 as YNFKEQ. J lost 10 bases, V lost 0 bases, and 10 bases had no gene match. The CDR3 runs to 15 residues. The CDR3 reads CASSQERGQGAPAFF. In nucleotides, the CDR3 is TGTGCCAGCAGCCAAGAACGAGGGCAGGGGGCCCCAGCTTTCTTT.

CDR3 residues: CASRRWNSPLHF. The CDR3 DNA reads as TGTGCCAGCAGGAGGTGGAATTCACCCCTCCACTTT. The V gene is TRBV6-1, the J gene TRBJ1-6; D not resolved. The CDR3 consists of 12 residues. Germline V CDR1 and CDR2: MNHNS, SASEGT. The V gene lost 6 bases and the J gene lost 7 bases, with 7 bases spanning the gap.

This clone is a singleton in its sample. This rearrangement joins TRBV5-1 to TRBJ2-4; D is uncertain. The CDR3 extends over 14 amino acids. Looked up from germline, CDR1 is SGHRS and CDR2 is YFSETQ. The germline V and J ends were trimmed by 0 bases and 6 bases, with 10 bases remaining between them. In DNA form, the CDR3 reads TGCGCCAGCAGCTTGGAACCTCCGGGAAACATTCAGTACTTC. Protein: CASSLEPPGNIQYF.

This clone was counted only a few times. The CDR3 nucleotides are TGTGCCAGCAGCGGCGGACTAGCGGGGGGCAATGAGCAGTTCTTC. It yields the protein CASSGGLAGGNEQFF. V usage is TRBV5-4 and J usage is TRBJ2-1, with 14 bases that match TRBD2. The V gene's germline CDR1 is SGHNT and CDR2 YYREEE (reference sequence). J gave up 6 bases and V 4 bases, and 3 bases lay outside the gene matches. The CDR3 has 15 amino acids. The complete variable domain, with remaining parts taken from reference TRBV5-4 and TRBJ2-1, reads ETGVTQSPTHLIKTRGQQVTLRCSSQSGHNTVSWYQQALGQGPQFIFQYYREEENGRGNFPPRFSGLQFPNYSSELNVNALELDDSALYLCASSGGLAGGNEQFFGPGTRLTVL.

The chain is built from TRBV5-1 and TRBJ1-2; 7 bases align to TRBD1. V shed 4 bases, J shed 1 base, and the junction held 7 bases outside the gene matches. The germline gives CDR1 SGHRS, CDR2 YFSETQ. This CDR3 contains 15 residues. CDR3 bases: TGCGCCAGCAGCATTGACCAGGGGGTTAACTATGGCTACACCTTC. Translated: CASSIDQGVNYGYTF.

J is TRBJ1-5 and V is TRBV19, with 7 nucleotides matching TRBD1. Germline V gives CDR1 LNHDA, CDR2 SQIVND (reference sequence). CDR3 length equals 15 residues. V was clipped by 3 bases and J by 3 bases; unmatched bases: 5. CDR3 sequence: CASSMPGGPNQPQHF. In nucleotides, the CDR3 is TGTGCCAGTAGTATGCCAGGGGGTCCCAATCAGCCCCAGCATTTT.

This chain connects TRBV5-1 to TRBJ1-4; D is possibly TRBD1 (6 bases). The CDR3 totals 15 residues. The germline V and J ends were trimmed by 0 bases and 4 bases, with 10 bases remaining between them. Germline CDR1 SGHRS, CDR2 YFSETQ. CDR3 sequence reads: CASSLVGQYNEKLFF. CDR3 in DNA: TGCGCCAGCAGCTTGGTCGGACAGTATAATGAAAAACTGTTTTTT.

This rearrangement joins TRBV27 to TRBJ2-1; D ambiguous. V was pared by 3 bases and J by 0 bases, with 21 bases between. This CDR3 contains 19 residues. Germline CDR1 is MNHEY and CDR2 is SMNVEV (reference sequence). The CDR3 DNA follows: TGTGCCAGCAGTTTCTCGTCCCCTCCATTGCCCCGCTCCTACAATGAGCAGTTCTTC. This gives the protein CASSFSSPPLPRSYNEQFF.

The chain employs TRBV4-3 and TRBJ1-1; D is undetermined. The CDR3 contains 16 residues. Germline lookup yields CDR1 LGHNA and CDR2 YSLEER. V lost 0 bases to trimming and J lost 1 base, with 12 bases between them. The CDR3 DNA is TGCGCCAGCAGCCAAGATCTTGGTACAGCGAACACTGAAGCTTTCTTT. As protein: CASSQDLGTANTEAFF.